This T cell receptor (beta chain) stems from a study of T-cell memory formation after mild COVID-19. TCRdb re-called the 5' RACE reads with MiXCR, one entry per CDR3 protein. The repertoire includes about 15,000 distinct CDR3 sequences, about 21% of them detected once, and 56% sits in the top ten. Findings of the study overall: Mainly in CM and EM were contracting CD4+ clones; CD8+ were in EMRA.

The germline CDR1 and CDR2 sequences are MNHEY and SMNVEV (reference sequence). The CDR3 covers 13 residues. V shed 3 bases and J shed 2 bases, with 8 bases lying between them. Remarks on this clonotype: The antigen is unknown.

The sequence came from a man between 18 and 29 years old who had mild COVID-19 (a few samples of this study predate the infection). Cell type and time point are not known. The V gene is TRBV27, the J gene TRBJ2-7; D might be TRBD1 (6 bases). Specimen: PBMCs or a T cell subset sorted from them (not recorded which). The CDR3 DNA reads TGTGCCAGCAGTTTGGGGGCAGCCTACGAGCAGTACTTC. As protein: CASSLGAAYEQYF.